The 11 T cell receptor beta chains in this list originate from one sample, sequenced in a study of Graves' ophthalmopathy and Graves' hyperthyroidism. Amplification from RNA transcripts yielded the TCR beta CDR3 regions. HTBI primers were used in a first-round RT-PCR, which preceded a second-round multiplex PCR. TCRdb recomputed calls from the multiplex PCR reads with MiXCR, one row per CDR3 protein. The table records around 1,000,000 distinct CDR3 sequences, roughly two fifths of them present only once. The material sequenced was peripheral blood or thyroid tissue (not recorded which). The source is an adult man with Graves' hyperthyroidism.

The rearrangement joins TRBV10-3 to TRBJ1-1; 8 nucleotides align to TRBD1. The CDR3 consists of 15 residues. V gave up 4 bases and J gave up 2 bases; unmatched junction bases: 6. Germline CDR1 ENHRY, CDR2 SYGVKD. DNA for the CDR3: TGTGCCATCAGTGGGACAGGGAACGGAAACACTGAAGCTTTCTTT. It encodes CAISGTGNGNTEAFF.

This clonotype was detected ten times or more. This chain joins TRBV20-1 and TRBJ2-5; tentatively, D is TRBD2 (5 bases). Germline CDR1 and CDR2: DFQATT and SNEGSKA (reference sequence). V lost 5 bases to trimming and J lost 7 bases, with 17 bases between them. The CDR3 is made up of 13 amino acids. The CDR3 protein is CSASATRAGTQYF. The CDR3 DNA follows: TGCAGTGCTTCGGCCACGCGGGCCGGGACCCAGTACTTC.

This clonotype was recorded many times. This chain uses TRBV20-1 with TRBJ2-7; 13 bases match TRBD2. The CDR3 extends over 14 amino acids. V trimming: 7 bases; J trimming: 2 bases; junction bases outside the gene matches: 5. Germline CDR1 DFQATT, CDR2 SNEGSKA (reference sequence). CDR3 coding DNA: TGCAGTGAGTTAGGGACTAGCGGGGCCTACGAGCAGTACTTC. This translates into CSELGTSGAYEQYF.

The DNA for the CDR3 is TGCGCCAGCAGCCAAATCAGCGGGCTTAGGACCTACGAGCAGTACTTC. Amino acid sequence: CASSQISGLRTYEQYF. The chain is built from TRBV4-1 and TRBJ2-7; tentative D call: TRBD2 (6 bases). Germline values: CDR1 MGHRA, CDR2 YSYEKL. Trimming removed 2 bases at V and 2 bases at J, with 16 bases between. CDR3 size: 16 residues.

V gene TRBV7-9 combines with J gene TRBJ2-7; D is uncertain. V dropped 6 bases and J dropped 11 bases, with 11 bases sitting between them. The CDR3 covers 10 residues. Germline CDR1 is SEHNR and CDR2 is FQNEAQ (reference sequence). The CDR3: CASSHDQEYF. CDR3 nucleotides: TGTGCCAGCAGTCATGATCAGGAGTACTTC.

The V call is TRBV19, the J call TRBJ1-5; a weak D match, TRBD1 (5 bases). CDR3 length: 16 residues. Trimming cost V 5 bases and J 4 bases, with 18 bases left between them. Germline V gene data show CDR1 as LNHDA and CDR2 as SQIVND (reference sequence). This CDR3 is CASSPGRDEGNQPQHF. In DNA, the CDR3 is TGTGCCAGTAGTCCAGGGCGGGACGAGGGGAATCAGCCCCAGCATTTT.

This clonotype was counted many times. The CDR3 here is CASSGSTGVNEKLFF. Written as DNA, the CDR3 is TGTGCCAGCAGTGGATCGACAGGAGTTAATGAAAAACTGTTTTTT. The rearrangement links TRBV25-1 to TRBJ1-4; D is possibly TRBD1 (6 bases). Between the trimmed V and J ends, which lost 4 bases and 4 bases, there was a span of 13 bases. This CDR3 contains 15 residues. CDR1 MGHDK and CDR2 SYGVNS come from the germline V gene. Full variable domain (missing parts from reference TRBV25-1 and TRBJ1-4): EADIYQTPRYLVIGTGKKITLECSQTMGHDKMYWYQQDPGMELHLIHYSYGVNSTEKGDLSSESTVSRIRTEHFPLTLESARPSHTSQYLCASSGSTGVNEKLFFGSGTQLSVL.

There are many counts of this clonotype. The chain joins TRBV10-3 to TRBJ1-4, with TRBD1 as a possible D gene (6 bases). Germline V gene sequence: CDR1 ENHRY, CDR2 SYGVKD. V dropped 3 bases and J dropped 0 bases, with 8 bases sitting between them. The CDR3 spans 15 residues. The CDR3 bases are TGTGCCATCAGTGATCACAGGGCAACTAATGAAAAACTGTTTTTT. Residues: CAISDHRATNEKLFF.

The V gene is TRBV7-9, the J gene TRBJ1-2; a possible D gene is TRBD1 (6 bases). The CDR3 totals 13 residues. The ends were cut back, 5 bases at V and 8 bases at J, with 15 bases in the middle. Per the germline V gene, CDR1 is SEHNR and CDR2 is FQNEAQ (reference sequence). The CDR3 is CASSVEGGYGYTF. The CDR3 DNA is TGTGCCAGCAGCGTAGAGGGGGGCTACGGCTACACCTTC.

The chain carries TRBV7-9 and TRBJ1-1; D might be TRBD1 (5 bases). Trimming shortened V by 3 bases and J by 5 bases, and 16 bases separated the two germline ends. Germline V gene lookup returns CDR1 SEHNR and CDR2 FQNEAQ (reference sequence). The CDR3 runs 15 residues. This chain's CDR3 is CASSFRPGLDTEAFF. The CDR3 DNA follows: TGTGCCAGCAGCTTCAGACCGGGACTTGATACTGAAGCTTTCTTT.

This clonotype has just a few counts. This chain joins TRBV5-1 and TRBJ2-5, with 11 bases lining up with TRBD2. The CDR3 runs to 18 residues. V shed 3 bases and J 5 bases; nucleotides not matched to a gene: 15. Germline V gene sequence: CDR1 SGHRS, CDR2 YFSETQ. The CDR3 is CASSSVRELAGDLETQYF. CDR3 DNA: TGCGCCAGCAGCTCCGTCCGAGAACTAGCGGGGGACCTGGAGACCCAGTACTTC.